This TCR beta chain was identified during a study of somatic mutations in cytotoxic T cells in rheumatoid arthritis. A word on this clone: What it binds is unknown.

Here immunoSEQ multiplex PCR was the method, and the copy in TCRdb shows in-frame clones only, minus some. The sample has 8,000 to 11,000 clones; over 75% are singletons. Study observations and caveats: Unlike healthy controls, rheumatoid arthritis patients had CD8+ clonality that increased with age.

The CDR3 runs to 13 residues. V dropped 9 bases and J dropped 5 bases, with 16 bases sitting between them. The germline V gene has CDR1 SGHTA and CDR2 FQGNSA. The sequenced material came from CD8+ T cells sorted from blood. This clonotype was obtained from a woman between 50 and 59 years old in good health. The chain is built from TRBV7-2 and TRBJ2-5, with D possibly TRBD2 on 6 matching bases. The CDR3 reads CASNPGEWETQYF. CDR3 bases: TGTGCCAGTAACCCGGGAGAATGGGAGACCCAGTACTTC.